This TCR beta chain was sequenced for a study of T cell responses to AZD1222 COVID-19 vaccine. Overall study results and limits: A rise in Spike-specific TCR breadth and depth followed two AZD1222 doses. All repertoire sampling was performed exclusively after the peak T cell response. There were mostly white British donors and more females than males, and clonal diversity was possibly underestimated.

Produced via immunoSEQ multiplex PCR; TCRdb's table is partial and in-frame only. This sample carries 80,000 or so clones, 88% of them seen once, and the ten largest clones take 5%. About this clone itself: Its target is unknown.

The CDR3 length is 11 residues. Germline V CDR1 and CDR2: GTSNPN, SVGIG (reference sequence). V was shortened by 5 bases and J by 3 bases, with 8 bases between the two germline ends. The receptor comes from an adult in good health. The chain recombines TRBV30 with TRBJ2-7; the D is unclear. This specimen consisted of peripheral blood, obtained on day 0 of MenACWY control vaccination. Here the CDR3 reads CAWRHSYEQYF. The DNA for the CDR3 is TGTGCCTGGCGCCACAGCTACGAGCAGTACTTC.